The 21 T cell receptor beta chains below all came from one sample that was sequenced in a study of T cell responses to AZD1222 COVID-19 vaccine. Sequencing used immunoSEQ multiplex PCR; TCRdb keeps in-frame clones, though not all of them. Of around 210,000 clones in the sample, 90% to 95% were seen once. The starting material was peripheral blood, obtained 28 days after the second dose of the MenACWY control vaccine. The receptors were sampled from an adult who received the MenACWY meningococcal vaccine as a control.

V is TRBV28 and J is TRBJ1-2; D remains ambiguous. This CDR3 spans 12 amino acids. The germline V gene encodes CDR1 MDHEN and CDR2 SYDVKM. Trimming shortened V by 2 bases and J by 0 bases, and 1 base separated the two germline ends. DNA of the CDR3: TGTGCCAGCAGTTTACCTAACTATGGCTACACCTTC. This codes for CASSLPNYGYTF.

The genes are TRBV4-1 and TRBJ1-1, with D uncertain. V dropped 1 base and J dropped 0 bases, with 6 bases sitting between them. The CDR3 extends over 14 amino acids. Germline V gene sequence: CDR1 MGHRA, CDR2 YSYEKL. For the CDR3, the DNA is TGCGCCAGCAGCCAAGCGGCTATGAACACTGAAGCTTTCTTT. It specifies CASSQAAMNTEAFF.

As to this clone: At one end, the junction sequence differs from germline, possibly due to a read error. J is TRBJ2-5 and V is TRBV10-3; D may be TRBD2 (5 bases). The CDR3 consists of 15 residues. Germline V gene data show CDR1 as ENHRY and CDR2 as SYGVKD. Here the CDR3 DNA reads TGTGCCATCAGTGAGCGGGAATCAGCGCAAGGGACCCAGTACTTC. Amino acids: CAISERESAQGTQYF.

The V and J genes are TRBV28 and TRBJ1-2; the D gene is possibly TRBD1 (5 bases). This CDR3 has 13 amino acids. CDR1 and CDR2 from the germline V gene are MDHEN and SYDVKM. Deletions cut 4 bases from V and 8 bases from J, with 14 bases between. This CDR3 is CASSSPRPGGYTF. In nucleotides, the CDR3 is TGTGCCAGCAGTTCCCCCAGACCAGGGGGCTACACCTTC.

The chain employs TRBV9 and TRBJ2-2; D is perhaps TRBD1 (5 bases). Germline V gene sequence: CDR1 SGDLS, CDR2 YYNGEE. CDR3 length: 15 residues. V dropped 2 bases and J dropped 1 base, with 9 bases sitting between them. CDR3 nucleotide sequence: TGTGCCAGCAGCGTCGGCAGGGAGAACACCGGGGAGCTGTTTTTT. The encoded protein is CASSVGRENTGELFF.

This chain joins TRBV6-2 or TRBV6-3 and TRBJ1-1; TRBD1 matches at 9 bases. CDR1 MNHEY and CDR2 SVGEGT come from the germline V gene. The CDR3 has 16 amino acids. V was pared by 0 bases and J by 0 bases, with 2 bases of the junction left unmatched. As DNA, the CDR3 is TGTGCCAGCAGTTACTCCGACAGGGGGTTGAACACTGAAGCTTTCTTT. It codes for CASSYSDRGLNTEAFF.

Only a few counts were recorded for this clone. V and J are TRBV30 and TRBJ2-7; 10 bases fit TRBD2. Germline trimming cut 0 bases from V and 6 bases from J; bases unmatched to any gene: 14. The germline V gene has CDR1 GTSNPN and CDR2 SVGIG (reference sequence). The CDR3 loop spans 17 amino acids. CDR3 sequence (DNA): TGTGCCTGGAGTGTAAGGCGTCTAGCGGGAGTGGATGGCGAGCAGTACTTC. Residues: CAWSVRRLAGVDGEQYF.

The V gene is TRBV7-8, the J gene TRBJ1-6; 8 bases are shared with TRBD1. Trimming removed 0 bases from V and 10 bases from J; junction bases left unmatched: 5. In germline, CDR1 is SGHVS, CDR2 FQNEAQ. There are 15 residues in the CDR3. The CDR3: CASSLADRGGSPLHF. DNA for the CDR3: TGTGCCAGCAGCTTAGCTGACAGGGGAGGATCACCCCTCCACTTT.

The CDR3 loop is CASSRSGDTSYEQYF. DNA for the CDR3: TGTGCCAGCAGCCGAAGCGGGGACACCTCCTACGAGCAGTACTTC. This chain uses TRBV9 with TRBJ2-7; TRBD2 might be the D (7 bases). The V end lost 4 bases, the J end lost 0 bases, and 14 bases lay between the germline ends. Per germline, CDR1 SGDLS and CDR2 YYNGEE. The CDR3 totals 15 residues.

J is TRBJ2-1 and V is TRBV10-3; tentative D call: TRBD2 (6 bases). CDR1 and CDR2 from the germline V gene are ENHRY and SYGVKD. The germline V and J ends were trimmed by 4 bases and 7 bases, with 23 bases remaining between them. This CDR3 has 17 residues. Written as DNA, the CDR3 is TGTGCCATCAGTGCGCCTTCGGCTATTGGGGGGATTAATGAGCAGTTCTTC. It encodes CAISAPSAIGGINEQFF.

This clone has just one count. The chain couples TRBV28 to TRBJ1-2; 8 bases are shared with TRBD1. CDR1 is MDHEN and CDR2 is SYDVKM in the germline V gene. The V and J ends lost 5 bases and 3 bases, in that order; junction bases with no gene match: 5. The CDR3 loop spans 14 amino acids. In DNA form, the CDR3 reads TGTGCCAGCAGTCCCCAGGGGGCGTACTATGGCTACACCTTC. It is translated as CASSPQGAYYGYTF.

The chain recombines TRBV5-1 with TRBJ1-4; 8 bases are a match to TRBD1. The CDR3 is made up of 14 amino acids. Germline loops: CDR1 SGHRS, CDR2 YFSETQ. With 2 bases clipped from V and 10 bases from J, the junction kept 7 bases outside the gene matches. The CDR3 spells CASSFETGAGKLFF. CDR3 coding DNA: TGCGCCAGCAGCTTTGAGACAGGGGCCGGAAAACTGTTTTTT.

The rearrangement joins TRBV6-4 to TRBJ1-4; D gene unclear. Trimming took off 9 bases at V and 2 bases at J, with 10 bases between the two ends. The CDR3 length is 13 residues. Germline V CDR1 and CDR2: MRHNA, SNTAGT. In DNA form, the CDR3 reads TGTGCCAGGGACGGAAACACTAATGAAAAACTGTTTTTT. Translated, it gives CARDGNTNEKLFF.

This chain uses TRBV29-1 with TRBJ2-7; 7 nucleotides agree with TRBD1. The CDR3 has 13 residues. The V segment lost 2 bases and the J segment 5 bases; nucleotides outside the gene matches: 6. Germline V gene data show CDR1 as SQVTM and CDR2 as ANQGSEA. The CDR3 protein is CSVERGQTNEQYF. CDR3 sequence (DNA): TGCAGCGTTGAAAGGGGACAGACTAACGAGCAGTACTTC.

The chain joins TRBV6-2 or TRBV6-3 to TRBJ1-2; TRBD1 might be the D (6 bases). Looked up from germline, CDR1 is MNHEY and CDR2 is SVGEGT. With 2 bases removed from V and 6 bases from J, the gap between germline ends came to 7 bases. The CDR3 is 12 residues long. The CDR3 DNA reads TGTGCCAGCAGTTACCGACAGGATGGCTACACCTTC. Translated, it gives CASSYRQDGYTF.

The gene calls are TRBV27 and TRBJ2-5; 10 bases agree with TRBD2. This CDR3 contains 13 residues. The germline gives CDR1 MNHEY, CDR2 SMNVEV (reference sequence). With V trimmed by 9 bases and J by 5 bases, 6 bases remained unmatched. CDR3 amino acids: CASYLAGEETQYF. In DNA form, the CDR3 reads TGTGCCAGTTATCTAGCGGGGGAGGAGACCCAGTACTTC.

The rearrangement uses TRBV4-2 and TRBJ1-5; TRBD1 is a possible D gene (5 bases). V gave up 2 bases and J gave up 0 bases, with 8 bases separating them. Germline loops: CDR1 LGHNA, CDR2 YNFKEQ. CDR3 length: 15 amino acids. The CDR3 nucleotides read TGTGCCAGCAGCCAACAGACAGATAGCAATCAGCCCCAGCATTTT. As protein: CASSQQTDSNQPQHF.

The chain uses TRBV13 and TRBJ1-2; TRBD1 matches 7 bases. V was clipped by 0 bases and J by 5 bases; unmatched bases: 9. Germline CDR1 reads PRHDT; CDR2 reads FYEKMQ (reference sequence). There are 16 residues in the CDR3. The CDR3 DNA is TGTGCCAGCAGCTTAGGCCGGTCAGGGGGAGGATATGGCTACACCTTC. Its translation is CASSLGRSGGGYGYTF.

The V and J genes are TRBV24-1 and TRBJ2-1; TRBD2 might be the D (6 bases). V was shortened by 6 bases and J by 4 bases, with 9 bases between the two germline ends. The CDR3 runs to 13 residues. CDR1 and CDR2 from the germline V gene are KGHDR and SFDVKD. CDR3 nucleotides: TGTGCCACCAGTATCGGGGGATACAATGAGCAGTTCTTC. Protein product: CATSIGGYNEQFF.

The chain couples TRBV6-6 to TRBJ1-2; 7 bases fit TRBD1. Trimming at V came to 4 bases and at J to 4 bases, leaving 3 bases not matched to a gene. The CDR3 runs 13 residues. Germline V lookup: CDR1 MNHNY, CDR2 SVGAGI (reference sequence). The CDR3 protein is CASSSRDSYGYTF. DNA of the CDR3: TGTGCCAGCAGTTCCAGGGACAGCTATGGCTACACCTTC.

DNA of the CDR3: TGTGCCAGCAGCTTGAGGGGGAGCTCCTACAATGAGCAGTTCTTC. It yields the protein CASSLRGSSYNEQFF. The V gene is TRBV7-2, the J gene TRBJ2-1, with D perhaps TRBD1 (6 bases). The CDR3 is made up of 15 amino acids. Per the germline V gene, CDR1 is SGHTA and CDR2 is FQGNSA. V was shortened by 3 bases and J by 0 bases, with 9 bases between the two germline ends.